The source of this T cell receptor (beta chain) is a study of blood T cell repertoires in COVID-19. Clones were read by immunoSEQ multiplex PCR, and TCRdb kept only the in-frame ones, dropping some. The sample lists about 230,000 clones; around 83% were seen once. Trimming cost V 4 bases and J 2 bases; bases outside gene matches: 19. Germline V gene lookup returns CDR1 SGHNT and CDR2 YYREEE (reference sequence). This CDR3 contains 19 residues. The sequenced material came from peripheral blood. The chain combines TRBV5-4 with TRBJ2-3; 7 nucleotides match TRBD2. The sequence derives from a man in his forties or fifties who had recovered from COVID-19. CDR3 in amino acids: CASSTSTSAWRGSTDTQYF. CDR3 bases: TGTGCCAGCAGCACAAGTACTAGCGCTTGGAGGGGATCCACAGATACGCAGTATTTT.